This entry describes one T cell receptor beta chain. CDR1 and CDR2 from the germline V gene are SGHRS and YFSETQ. The CDR3 has 14 residues. The V end was cut by 4 bases, the J end by 6 bases, with 16 bases between. These data belong to a study of shared clonotypes between healthy human individuals. The method was immunoSEQ multiplex PCR; TCRdb's version includes in-frame clones alone and lacks a portion of them. The table shows nearly 750,000 clones, with around 70% occurring only once. This sequence joins TRBV5-1 and TRBJ1-1; D possibly corresponds to TRBD1 (6 bases). This TCR was sampled from a woman aged 25 to 39 in good health. Sequenced material: memory CD4+ T cells sorted from blood. The subset was: CD45RA-negative fraction. CDR3 in amino acids: CASSGGHEYAEAFF. The DNA of the CDR3 is TGCGCCAGCAGCGGGGGACACGAATACGCTGAAGCTTTCTTT.